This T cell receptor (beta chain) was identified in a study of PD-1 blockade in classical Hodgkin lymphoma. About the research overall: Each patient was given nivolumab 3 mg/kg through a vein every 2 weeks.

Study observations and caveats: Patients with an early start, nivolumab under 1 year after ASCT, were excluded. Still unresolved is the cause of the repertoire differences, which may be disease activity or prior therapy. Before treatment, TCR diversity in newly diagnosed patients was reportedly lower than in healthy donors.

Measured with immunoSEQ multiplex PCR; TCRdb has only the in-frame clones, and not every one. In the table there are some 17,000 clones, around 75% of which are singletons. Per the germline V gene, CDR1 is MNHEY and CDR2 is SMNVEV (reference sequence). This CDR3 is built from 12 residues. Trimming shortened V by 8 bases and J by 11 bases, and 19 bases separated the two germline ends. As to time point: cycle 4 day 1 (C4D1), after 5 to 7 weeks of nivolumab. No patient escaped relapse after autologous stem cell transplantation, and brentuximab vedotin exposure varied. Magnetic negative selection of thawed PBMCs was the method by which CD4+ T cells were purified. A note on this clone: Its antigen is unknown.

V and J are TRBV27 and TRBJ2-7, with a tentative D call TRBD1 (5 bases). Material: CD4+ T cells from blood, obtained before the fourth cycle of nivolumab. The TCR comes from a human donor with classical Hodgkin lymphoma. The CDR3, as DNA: TGTGCCAGCCGTCTGCGGCAGGGTGAGGAGTACTTC. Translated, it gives CASRLRQGEEYF.